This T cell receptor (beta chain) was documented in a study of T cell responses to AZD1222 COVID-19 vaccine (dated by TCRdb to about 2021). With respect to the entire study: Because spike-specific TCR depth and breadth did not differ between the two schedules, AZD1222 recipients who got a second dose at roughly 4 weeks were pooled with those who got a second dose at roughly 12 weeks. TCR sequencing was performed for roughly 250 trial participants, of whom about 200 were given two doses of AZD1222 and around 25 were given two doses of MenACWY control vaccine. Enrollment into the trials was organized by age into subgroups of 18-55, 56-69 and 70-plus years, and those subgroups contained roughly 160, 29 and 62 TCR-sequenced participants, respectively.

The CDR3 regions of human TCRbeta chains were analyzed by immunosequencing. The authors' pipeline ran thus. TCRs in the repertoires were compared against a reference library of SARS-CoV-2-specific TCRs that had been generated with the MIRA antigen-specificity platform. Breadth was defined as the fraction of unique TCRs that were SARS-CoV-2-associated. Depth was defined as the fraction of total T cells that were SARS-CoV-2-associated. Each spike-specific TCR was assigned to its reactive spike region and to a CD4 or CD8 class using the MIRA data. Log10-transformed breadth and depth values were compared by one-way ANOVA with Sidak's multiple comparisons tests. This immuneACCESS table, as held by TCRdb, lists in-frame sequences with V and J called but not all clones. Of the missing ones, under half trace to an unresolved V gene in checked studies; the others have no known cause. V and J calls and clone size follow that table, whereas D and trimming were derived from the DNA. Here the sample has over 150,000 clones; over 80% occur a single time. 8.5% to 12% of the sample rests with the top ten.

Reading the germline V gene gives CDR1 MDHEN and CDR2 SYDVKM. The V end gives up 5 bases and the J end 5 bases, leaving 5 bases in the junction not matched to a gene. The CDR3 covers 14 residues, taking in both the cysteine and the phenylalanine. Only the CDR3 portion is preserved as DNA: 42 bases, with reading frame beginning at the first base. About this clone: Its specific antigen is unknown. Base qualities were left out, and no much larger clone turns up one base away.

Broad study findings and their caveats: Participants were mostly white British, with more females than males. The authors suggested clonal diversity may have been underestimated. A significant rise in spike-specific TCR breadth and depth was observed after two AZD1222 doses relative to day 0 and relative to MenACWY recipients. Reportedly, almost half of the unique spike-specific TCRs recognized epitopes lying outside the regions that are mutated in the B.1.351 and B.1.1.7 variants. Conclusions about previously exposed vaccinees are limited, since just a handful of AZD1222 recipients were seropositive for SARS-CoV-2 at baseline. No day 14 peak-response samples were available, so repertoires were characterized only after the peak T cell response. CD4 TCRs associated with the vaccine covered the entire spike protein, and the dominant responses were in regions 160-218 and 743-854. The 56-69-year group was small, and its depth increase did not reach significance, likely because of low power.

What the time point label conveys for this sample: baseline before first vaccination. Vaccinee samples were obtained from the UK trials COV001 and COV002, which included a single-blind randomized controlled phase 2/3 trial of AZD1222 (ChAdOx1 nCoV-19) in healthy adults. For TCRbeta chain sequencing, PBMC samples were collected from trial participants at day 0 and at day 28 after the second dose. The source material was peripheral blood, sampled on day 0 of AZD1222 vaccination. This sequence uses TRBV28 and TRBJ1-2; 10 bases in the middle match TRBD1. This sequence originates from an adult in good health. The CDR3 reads CASSRQGATYGYTF. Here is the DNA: TGTGCCAGCAGTCGACAGGGGGCGACTTATGGCTACACCTTC.